This T cell receptor (beta chain) was profiled in a study of T cell responses to AZD1222 COVID-19 vaccine. General study findings and limits: Sampled repertoires all dated from after the peak T cell response.

Trimming cost V 6 bases and J 3 bases; bases outside gene matches: 8. Germline lookup yields CDR1 LNHNV and CDR2 YYDKDF (reference sequence). The CDR3 length is 14 residues. Comments on this clone: Its matching antigen is unknown.

The method was immunoSEQ multiplex PCR; TCRdb's version includes in-frame clones alone and lacks a portion of them. The sample records roughly 77,000 clones, nearly 90% being singletons. The clonotype originates from an adult in good health. This chain links TRBV15 with TRBJ2-7; TRBD1 matches at 7 bases. The input for sequencing was peripheral blood, taken on day 0 of MenACWY control vaccination. The DNA of the CDR3 is TGTGCCACCAGGGCCACGGACAGGAGCTACGAGCAGTACTTC. This gives the protein CATRATDRSYEQYF.